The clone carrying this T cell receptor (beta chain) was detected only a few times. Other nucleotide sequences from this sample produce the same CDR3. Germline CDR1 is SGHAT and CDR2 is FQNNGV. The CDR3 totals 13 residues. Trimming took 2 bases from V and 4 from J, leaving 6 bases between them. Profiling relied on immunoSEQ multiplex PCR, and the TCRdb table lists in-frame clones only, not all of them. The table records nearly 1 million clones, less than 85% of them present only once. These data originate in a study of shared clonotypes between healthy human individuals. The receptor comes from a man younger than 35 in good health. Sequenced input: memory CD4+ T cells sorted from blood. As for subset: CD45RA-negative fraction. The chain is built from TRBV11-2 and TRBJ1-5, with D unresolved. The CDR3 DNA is TGTGCCAGCAGCTTACGGAATAATCAGCCCCAGCATTTT. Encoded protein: CASSLRNNQPQHF. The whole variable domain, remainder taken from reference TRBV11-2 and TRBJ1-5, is EAGVAQSPRYKIIEKRQSVAFWCNPISGHATLYWYQQILGQGPKLLIQFQNNGVVDDSQLPKDRFSAERLKGVDSTLKIQPAKLEDSAVYLCASSLRNNQPQHFGDGTRLSIL.